The clone carrying this T cell receptor beta chain was detected only a few times. Per the study methods: Scientists estimated how many nucleated cells there were by amplifying reference gene primers. The assay was immunoSEQ multiplex PCR, and TCRdb's table has in-frame clones only and misses some. That table gives V, J and clone size, and the DNA gave D and trimming. The repertoire has 150,000 or so clones, about 89% of them found once; the top ten carry less than 0.6%. This sample is part of a study of blood T cell repertoires in COVID-19. As for the study in general: The study drew acute and convalescent COVID-19 samples from the United States, Italy and Spain. From T cells, B-cell-depleted T cells, or PBMCs came the material, which was cDNA or gDNA.

The sequence derives from a middle-aged man with acute or convalescent COVID-19. The sequenced material came from peripheral blood.

DNA of the CDR3: TGTGCCAGTAGGTCCGGGACAGGGAATGACAATGAGCAGTTCTTC. This translates into CASRSGTGNDNEQFF. The chain combines TRBV19 with TRBJ2-1; 9 bases line up with TRBD1. This CDR3 region has 15 residues. CDR1 and CDR2 from the germline V gene are LNHDA and SQIVND (reference sequence). V shed 6 bases and J 5 bases; nucleotides not matched to a gene: 8.